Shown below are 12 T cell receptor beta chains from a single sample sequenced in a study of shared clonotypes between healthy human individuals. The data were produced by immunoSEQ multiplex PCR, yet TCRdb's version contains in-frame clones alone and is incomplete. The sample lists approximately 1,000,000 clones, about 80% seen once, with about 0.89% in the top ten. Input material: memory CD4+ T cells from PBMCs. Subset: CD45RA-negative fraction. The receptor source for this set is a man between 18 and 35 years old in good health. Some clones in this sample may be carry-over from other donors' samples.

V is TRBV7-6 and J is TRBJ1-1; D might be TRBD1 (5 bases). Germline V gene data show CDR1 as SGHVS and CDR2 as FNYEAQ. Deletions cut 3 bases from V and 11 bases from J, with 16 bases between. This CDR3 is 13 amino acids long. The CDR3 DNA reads TGTGCCAGCAGCTTGTACGTCCAGGGAATTGCTTTCTTT. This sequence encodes CASSLYVQGIAFF.

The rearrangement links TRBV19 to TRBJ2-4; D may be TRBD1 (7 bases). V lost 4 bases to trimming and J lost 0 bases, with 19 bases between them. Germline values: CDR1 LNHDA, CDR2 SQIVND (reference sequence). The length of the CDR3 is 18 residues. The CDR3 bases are TGTGCCAGTAGTAGGGGGACAGAGGGGGGACTAGCCAAAAACATTCAGTACTTC. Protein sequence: CASSRGTEGGLAKNIQYF.

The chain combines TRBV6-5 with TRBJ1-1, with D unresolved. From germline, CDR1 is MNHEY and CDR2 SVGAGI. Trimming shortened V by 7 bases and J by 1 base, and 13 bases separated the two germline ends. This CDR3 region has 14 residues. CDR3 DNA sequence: TGTGCCAGCACCCACCAGCGGGCGAACACTGAAGCTTTCTTT. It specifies CASTHQRANTEAFF.

CDR3 nucleotides: TGTGCCAGCAGTTCTGGAAAAAGCAATCAGCCCCAGCATTTT. Translating gives CASSSGKSNQPQHF. The V and J genes are TRBV27 and TRBJ1-5; D gene uncertain. Per the germline V gene, CDR1 is MNHEY and CDR2 is SMNVEV (reference sequence). V lost 4 bases to trimming and J lost 1 base, with 8 bases between them. This CDR3 contains 14 residues.

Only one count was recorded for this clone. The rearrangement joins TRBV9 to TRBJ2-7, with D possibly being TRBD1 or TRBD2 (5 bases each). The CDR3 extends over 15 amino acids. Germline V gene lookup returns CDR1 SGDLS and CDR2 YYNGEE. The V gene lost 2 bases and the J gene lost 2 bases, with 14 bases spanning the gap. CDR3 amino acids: CASSVDPGPTYEQYF. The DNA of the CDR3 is TGTGCCAGCAGCGTGGATCCGGGACCGACCTACGAGCAGTACTTC.

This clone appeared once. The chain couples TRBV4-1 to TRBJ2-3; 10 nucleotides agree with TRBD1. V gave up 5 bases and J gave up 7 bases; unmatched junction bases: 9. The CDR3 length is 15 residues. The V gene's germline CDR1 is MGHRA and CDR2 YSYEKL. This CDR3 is CASSGDRGSLYTQYF. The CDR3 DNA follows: TGCGCCAGCAGCGGGGACAGGGGTTCGTTATATACGCAGTATTTT.

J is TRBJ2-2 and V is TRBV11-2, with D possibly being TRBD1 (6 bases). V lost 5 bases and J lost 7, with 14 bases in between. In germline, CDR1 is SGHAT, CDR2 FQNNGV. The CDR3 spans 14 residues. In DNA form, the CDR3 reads TGTGCCAGCAGCCCCCTCAGGGGAAGCGGGGAGCTGTTTTTT. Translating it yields CASSPLRGSGELFF.

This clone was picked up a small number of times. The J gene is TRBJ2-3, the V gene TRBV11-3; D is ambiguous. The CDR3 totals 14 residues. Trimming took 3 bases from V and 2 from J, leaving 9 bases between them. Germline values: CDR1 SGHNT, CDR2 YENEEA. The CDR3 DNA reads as TGTGCCAGCAGCTTTGGTTCCGACACAGATACGCAGTATTTT. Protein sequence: CASSFGSDTDTQYF. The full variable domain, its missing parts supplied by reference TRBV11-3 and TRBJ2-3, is EAGVVQSPRYKIIEKKQPVAFWCNPISGHNTLYWYLQNLGQGPELLIRYENEEAVDDSQLPKDRFSAERLKGVDSTLKIQPAELGDSAVYLCASSFGSDTDTQYFGPGTRLTVL.

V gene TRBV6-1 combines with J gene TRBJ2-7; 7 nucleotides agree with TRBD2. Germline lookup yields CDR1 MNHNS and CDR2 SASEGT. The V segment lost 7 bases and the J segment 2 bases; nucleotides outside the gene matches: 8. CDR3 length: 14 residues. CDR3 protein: CASKPPGTTYEQYF. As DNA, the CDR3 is TGTGCCAGCAAGCCACCTGGGACTACCTACGAGCAGTACTTC.

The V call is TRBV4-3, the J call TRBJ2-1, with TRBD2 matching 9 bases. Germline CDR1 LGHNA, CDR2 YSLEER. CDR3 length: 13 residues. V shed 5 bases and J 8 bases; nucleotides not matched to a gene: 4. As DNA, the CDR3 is TGCGCCAGCAGCATGTTAGCGGGAGATGAGCAGTTCTTC. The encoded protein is CASSMLAGDEQFF.

This CDR3 is CSVEKGARGHSEQFF. The CDR3 DNA sequence: TGCAGCGTTGAAAAGGGGGCTAGAGGCCATTCTGAGCAGTTCTTC. The rearrangement joins TRBV29-1 to TRBJ2-1, with 7 bases identical to TRBD1. Germline V CDR1 and CDR2: SQVTM, ANQGSEA. V lost 2 bases and J lost 9; bases outside the gene matches: 13. This CDR3 has 15 residues.

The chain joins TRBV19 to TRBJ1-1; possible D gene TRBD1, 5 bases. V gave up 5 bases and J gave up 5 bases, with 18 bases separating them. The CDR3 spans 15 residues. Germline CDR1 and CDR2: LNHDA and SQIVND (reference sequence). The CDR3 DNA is TGTGCCAGTAGTCCTCAGCCGAATTGGGGGACTGAAGCTTTCTTT. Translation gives CASSPQPNWGTEAFF.